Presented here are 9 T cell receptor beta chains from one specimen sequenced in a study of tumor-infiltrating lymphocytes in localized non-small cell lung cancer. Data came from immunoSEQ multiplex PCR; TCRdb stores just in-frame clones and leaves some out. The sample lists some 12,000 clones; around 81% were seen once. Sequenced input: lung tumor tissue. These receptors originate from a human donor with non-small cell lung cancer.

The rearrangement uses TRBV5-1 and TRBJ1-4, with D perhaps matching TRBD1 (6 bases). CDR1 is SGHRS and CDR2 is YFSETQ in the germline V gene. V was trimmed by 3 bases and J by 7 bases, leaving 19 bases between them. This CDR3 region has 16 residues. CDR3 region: CASSSTSGERGEKLFF. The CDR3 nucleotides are TGCGCCAGCAGCTCAACCTCAGGGGAACGGGGTGAAAAACTGTTTTTT. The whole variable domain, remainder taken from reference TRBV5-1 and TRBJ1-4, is KAGVTQTPRYLIKTRGQQVTLSCSPISGHRSVSWYQQTPGQGLQFLFEYFSETQRNKGNFPGRFSGRQFSNSRSEMNVSTLELGDSALYLCASSSTSGERGEKLFFGSGTQLSVL.

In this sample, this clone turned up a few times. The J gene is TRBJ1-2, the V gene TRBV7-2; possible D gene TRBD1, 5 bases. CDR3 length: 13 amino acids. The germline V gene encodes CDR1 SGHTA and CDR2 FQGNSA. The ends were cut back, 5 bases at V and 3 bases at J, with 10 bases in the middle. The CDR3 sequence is CASSRGGDYGYTF. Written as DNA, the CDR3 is TGTGCCAGCAGCCGCGGGGGGGACTATGGCTACACCTTC.

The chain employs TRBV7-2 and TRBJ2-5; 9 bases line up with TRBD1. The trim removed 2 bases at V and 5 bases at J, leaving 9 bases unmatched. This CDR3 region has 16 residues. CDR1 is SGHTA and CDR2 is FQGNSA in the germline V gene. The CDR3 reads CASSLSLTGGTETQYF. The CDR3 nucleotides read TGTGCCAGCAGCTTAAGCCTCACAGGGGGCACGGAGACCCAGTACTTC.

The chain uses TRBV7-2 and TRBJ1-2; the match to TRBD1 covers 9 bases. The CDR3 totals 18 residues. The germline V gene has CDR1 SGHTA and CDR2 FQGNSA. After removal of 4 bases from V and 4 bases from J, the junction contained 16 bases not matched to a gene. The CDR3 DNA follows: TGTGCCAGCAGCTCGCACTTTCTCGGGACAGGGTACCCCTATGGCTACACCTTC. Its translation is CASSSHFLGTGYPYGYTF.

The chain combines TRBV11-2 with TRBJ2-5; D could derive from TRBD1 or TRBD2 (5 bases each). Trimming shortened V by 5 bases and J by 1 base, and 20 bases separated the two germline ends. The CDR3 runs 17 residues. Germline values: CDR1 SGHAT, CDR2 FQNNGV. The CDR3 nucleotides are TGTGCCAGCAGCCCAGGGACCCCAGGCCTCCCCCAAGAGACCCAGTACTTC. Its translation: CASSPGTPGLPQETQYF.

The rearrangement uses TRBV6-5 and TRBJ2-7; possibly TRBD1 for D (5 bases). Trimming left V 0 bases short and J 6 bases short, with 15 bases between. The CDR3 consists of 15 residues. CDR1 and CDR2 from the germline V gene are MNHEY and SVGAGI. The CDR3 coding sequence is TGTGCCAGCAGTTACTCTGCCAGGGTGGCGATCGAGCAGTACTTC. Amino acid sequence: CASSYSARVAIEQYF.

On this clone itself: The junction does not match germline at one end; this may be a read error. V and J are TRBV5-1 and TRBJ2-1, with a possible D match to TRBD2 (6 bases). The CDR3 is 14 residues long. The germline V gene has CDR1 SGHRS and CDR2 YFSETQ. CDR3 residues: CASRLGGSYNEQFF. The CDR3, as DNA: TGCGCCAGCAGGTTGGGGGGCTCCTACAATGAGCAGTTCTTC.

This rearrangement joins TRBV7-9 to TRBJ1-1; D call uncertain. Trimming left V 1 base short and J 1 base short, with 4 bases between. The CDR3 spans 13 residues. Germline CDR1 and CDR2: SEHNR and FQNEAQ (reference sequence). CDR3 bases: TGTGCCAGCAGCTTAGTCAGGAACACTGAAGCTTTCTTT. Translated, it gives CASSLVRNTEAFF.

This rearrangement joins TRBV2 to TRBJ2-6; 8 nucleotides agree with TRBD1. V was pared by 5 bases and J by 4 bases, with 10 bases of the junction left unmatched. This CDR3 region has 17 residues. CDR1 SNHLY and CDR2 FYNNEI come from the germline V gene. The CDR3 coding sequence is TGTGCCAGCAGTTCCGGTGGCAGGGGGCCCGGGGCCAACGTCCTGACTTTC. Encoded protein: CASSSGGRGPGANVLTF.